Each of the 8 T cell receptor beta chains below was sequenced from the same sample in a study of shared clonotypes between healthy human individuals. Terminally differentiated effector memory CD45RA+ cells were excluded from the naive CD8 cells, which were CD45RO-negative and positively selected for CCR7. The table came from immunoSEQ multiplex PCR; TCRdb's copy has only in-frame clones and leaves some out. The data contain roughly 590,000 clones, over 95% of them singletons. The material sequenced was naive CD8+ T cells sorted from blood. The receptors come from a woman younger than 45 in good health.

The rearrangement links TRBV5-1 to TRBJ2-3; the match to TRBD2 covers 10 bases. Per the germline V gene, CDR1 is SGHRS and CDR2 is YFSETQ. The CDR3 is made up of 16 amino acids. The ends lost 3 bases at V and 3 bases at J; junction bases unmatched: 7. The CDR3 reads CASSSNSGRGTDTQYF. In nucleotides, the CDR3 is TGCGCCAGCAGCTCCAACAGCGGGAGGGGTACAGATACGCAGTATTTT.

This clone was found a few times. The chain combines TRBV7-9 with TRBJ2-1; no definite D call. Germline V lookup: CDR1 SEHNR, CDR2 FQNEAQ (reference sequence). The CDR3 extends over 15 amino acids. Trimming cost V 5 bases and J 2 bases, with 13 bases left between them. CDR3 residues: CASSLPGVTYNEQFF. The CDR3, as DNA: TGTGCCAGCAGCCTCCCGGGCGTAACCTACAATGAGCAGTTCTTC.

The V and J genes are TRBV27 and TRBJ2-7; unclear D gene. The CDR3 runs 10 residues. V was cut by 8 bases and J by 6 bases, with 8 bases left in between. Per germline, CDR1 MNHEY and CDR2 SMNVEV (reference sequence). The CDR3 DNA follows: TGTGCCAGCGGCAACACCGAGCAGTACTTC. Amino acid sequence: CASGNTEQYF.

The CDR3 sequence is CASTFGLAGETGELFF. The DNA of the CDR3 is TGTGCCAGCACCTTCGGACTAGCGGGAGAAACCGGGGAGCTGTTTTTT. J is TRBJ2-2 and V is TRBV28, with 13 bases fitting TRBD2. The J segment lost 5 bases and the V segment lost 7 bases, leaving 7 bases of the junction unmatched. This CDR3 is 16 amino acids long. Germline-derived CDR1 and CDR2 are MDHEN and SYDVKM.

This chain connects TRBV11-2 to TRBJ2-3, with D unresolved. Germline CDR1 is SGHAT and CDR2 is FQNNGV. With 5 bases removed from V and 4 bases from J, the gap between germline ends came to 10 bases. The CDR3 is 13 residues long. CDR3 protein: CASSPELPDTQYF. In nucleotides, the CDR3 is TGTGCCAGCAGCCCAGAGTTGCCAGATACGCAGTATTTT.

The chain links TRBV27 to TRBJ2-3; TRBD1 matches at 8 bases. This CDR3 has 16 residues. Germline V gene data show CDR1 as MNHEY and CDR2 as SMNVEV (reference sequence). The trim removed 7 bases at V and 7 bases at J, leaving 16 bases unmatched. The CDR3 sequence: CASTPRGQALSYTQYF. DNA for the CDR3: TGTGCCAGCACCCCAAGGGGACAGGCTCTCTCGTATACGCAGTATTTT.

The chain has TRBV5-6 and TRBJ1-1; the D gene is possibly TRBD1 (5 bases). Germline V CDR1 and CDR2: SGHDT, YYEEEE. The CDR3 contains 16 residues. The V gene lost 1 base and the J gene lost 1 base, with 14 bases spanning the gap. The CDR3: CASSLSWGMGNTEAFF. The CDR3 nucleotides read TGTGCCAGCAGCTTGAGTTGGGGGATGGGGAACACTGAAGCTTTCTTT.

The chain is built from TRBV6-5 and TRBJ1-1, with D possibly matching TRBD1 (6 bases). The CDR3 covers 15 residues. Between the trimmed V and J ends, which lost 4 bases and 5 bases, there was a span of 17 bases. The V gene's germline CDR1 is MNHEY and CDR2 SVGAGI. For the CDR3, the DNA is TGTGCCAGCAGTTCCGGGCCCCCAGGGGTGACTGAAGCTTTCTTT. Its protein is CASSSGPPGVTEAFF.